The clone carrying this T cell receptor (beta chain) has a single count. No antigen is known for it. A second PCR, run for roughly 7 to 12 cycles, used a sample-barcoded 5' primer plus a J-beta primer mix. From the 5' RACE reads, TCRdb called clonotypes with MiXCR, one entry per CDR3 protein. This sample has 700,000 to 950,000 distinct CDR3 sequences; 55% to 75% occur once, and the top ten carry 20% to 25%. This sample stems from a study of blood T cells in healthy people across ages. Study-wide context: Template switching caught about one barcoded beta molecule for each two T cells.

Germline values: CDR1 SQVTM, CDR2 ANQGSEA. V trimming: 7 bases; J trimming: 2 bases; junction bases outside the gene matches: 7. There are 13 residues in the CDR3. Samples each had at least 6 micrograms of total RNA extracted. Overall study results and limits: When set beside aged donors, long-lived donors presented more naive CD4+ cells and higher diversity.

The V and J genes are TRBV29-1 and TRBJ1-2, with TRBD1 matching 7 bases. The sequence came from a man younger than 40 in good health. The sequenced sample consisted of blood. This CDR3 is CSGSADRNYGYTF. Here the CDR3 DNA reads TGCAGCGGAAGTGCGGACAGGAACTATGGCTACACCTTC.